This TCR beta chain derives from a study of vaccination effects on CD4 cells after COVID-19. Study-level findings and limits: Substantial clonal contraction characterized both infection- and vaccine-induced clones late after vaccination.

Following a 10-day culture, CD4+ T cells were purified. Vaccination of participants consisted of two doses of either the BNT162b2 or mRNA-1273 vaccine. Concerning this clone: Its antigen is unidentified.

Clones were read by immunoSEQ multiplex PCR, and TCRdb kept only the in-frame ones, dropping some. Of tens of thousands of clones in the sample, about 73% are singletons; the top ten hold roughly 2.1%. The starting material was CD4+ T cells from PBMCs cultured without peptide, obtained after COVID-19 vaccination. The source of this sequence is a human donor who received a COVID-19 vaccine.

CDR3 sequence reads: CASTPGTSGGDTDYEQYV. The CDR3 DNA reads TGCGCCAGCACACCCGGGACTAGCGGGGGGGACACCGACTACGAGCAGTACGTC. J is TRBJ2-7 and V is TRBV10-2, with 16 bases lining up with TRBD2. Looked up from germline, CDR1 is WSHSY and CDR2 is SAAADI. V dropped 7 bases and J dropped 3; count of bases not matched to a gene: 12. This CDR3 has 18 residues.